These T cell receptor beta chains were read from a single sample in a study of T cell responses to AZD1222 COVID-19 vaccine. The method was immunoSEQ multiplex PCR; TCRdb's version includes in-frame clones alone and lacks a portion of them. This sample carries 120,000 to 150,000 clones, about 88% of them seen once, and the ten largest clones take approximately 4.5%. The source was peripheral blood, collected on day 0 of AZD1222 vaccination. Source of these receptors: an adult in good health. The conserved cysteine and the conserved F or W are not part of the CDR3 here. Fields, in order: J gene, V gene, CDR3 length, clone size, CDR3 protein. Size is stated for part of the rows, as once, few or many counts, or as a class when the clone is expanded.

TRBJ2-2 | TRBV19 | 13 | NA | ASSIDRGRTGELF
TRBJ1-6 | TRBV14 | 13 | once | ASSSTGTANSPLH
TRBJ2-7 | TRBV6-5 | 12 | NA | ASSHPPGLSEQY
TRBJ1-1 | TRBV18 | 12 | NA | ASSPSIMNTEAF
TRBJ2-7 | TRBV6-5 | 13 | few | ASSLRPRALYEQY
TRBJ2-1 | TRBV5-1 | 13 | NA | ASSSEGRFYNEQF
TRBJ2-1 | TRBV2 | 16 | once | ASSERGGWTGSYNEQF
TRBJ2-1 | TRBV27 | 14 | NA | ASSLGFFRGLNEQF
TRBJ1-1 | TRBV28 | 13 | NA | ASRRDSLSYTEAF
TRBJ2-1 | TRBV3-1/TRBV3-2 | 11 | NA | ASSRMGVGWQF
TRBJ2-7 | TRBV7-9 | 11 | NA | ATTSLFLLEQY
TRBJ2-7 | TRBV5-1 | 14 | once | ASRAPGQGTSYEQY
TRBJ1-5 | TRBV6-1 | 13 | NA | ASSEARVPNQPQH
TRBJ1-3 | TRBV5-1 | 16 | NA | ASSPSPGKGRSGNTIY
TRBJ1-2 | TRBV5-1 | 10 | NA | ASKDYSYGYT
TRBJ1-2 | TRBV6-5 | 14 | NA | ASSYSNSGTGDGYT
TRBJ1-2 | TRBV14 | 7 | NA | ASSRLYT
TRBJ1-1 | TRBV19 | 13 | once | ASKRPGKMNTEAF
TRBJ2-2 | TRBV7-2 | 12 | NA | ASSSTDFTGELF
TRBJ2-1 | TRBV29-1 | 13 | NA | SVAGTGRSYNEQF
TRBJ2-2 | TRBV15 | 17 | NA | ATRTGEGLAGSGTGELF
TRBJ1-1 | TRBV5-1 | 12 | NA | ASSLVAQNTEAF
TRBJ1-2 | TRBV6-1 | 13 | NA | ASSESWGQGTGYT
TRBJ2-2 | TRBV9 | 13 | NA | ASSSRGANTGELF
TRBJ1-6 | TRBV2 | 13 | NA | ASTITGVHNSPLH
TRBJ2-1 | TRBV7-8 | 14 | few | ASSPRTGRGVSEQF
TRBJ1-5 | TRBV7-7 | 15 | NA | ASSFFCGVVSNQPQH
TRBJ2-7 | TRBV7-9 | 11 | NA | ASSSVVAYEQY
TRBJ2-7 | TRBV5-5 | 13 | NA | ASSSGPGTGVEQY
TRBJ2-5 | TRBV12-3/TRBV12-4 | 11 | once | ASSLAHQETQY
TRBJ1-5 | TRBV23-1 | 13 | NA | ASIDRRNSNQPQH
TRBJ2-7 | TRBV30 | 14 | NA | AWSDKGVARRYEQY
TRBJ1-2 | TRBV9 | 11 | NA | ASSAQSIAGYT
TRBJ2-1 | TRBV2 | 13 | NA | ASSEGRSSYNEQF
TRBJ2-1 | TRBV5-1 | 12 | NA | ASSLGQGNNEQF
TRBJ1-1 | TRBV6-5 | 9 | NA | ASSFQSEAF
TRBJ1-4 | TRBV30 | 10 | NA | AWSVVGEKLF
TRBJ1-5 | TRBV7-9 | 12 | NA | ASSFTGSNQPQH
TRBJ2-1 | TRBV4-2 | 9 | NA | ASSQGNEQF
TRBJ1-2 | TRBV7-9 | 15 | NA | ASTTPTGASRPYGYT